This T cell receptor beta chain originates from a study of T cell repertoires in cytomegalovirus infection. Study-level background: CMV epitopes, recently identified HLA-C-restricted and well-studied HLA-B-restricted, were used.

TCRdb recomputed calls from the reads with MiXCR, one row per CDR3 protein. The sample holds 350,000 to 400,000 distinct CDR3 sequences, roughly a third seen once. Whole-study findings and limits: Dominant in the ex vivo response were TCR beta clonotypes restricted by HLA-C and specific for CMV.

This clonotype was detected ten times or more. Its antigen remains unknown. The ends lost 4 bases at V and 7 bases at J; junction bases unmatched: 4. Germline V gene sequence: CDR1 MNHEY, CDR2 SVGEGT. The CDR3 consists of 13 residues. The sequences come from cultured PBMCs, collected from culture after CMV antigen stimulation. V is TRBV6-2 or TRBV6-3 and J is TRBJ2-1; 7 nucleotides line up with TRBD2. This TCR was sampled from a human donor in good health (CMV status not recorded). Some clones in this sample may be carry-over from other donors' samples. The CDR3 spells CASSSALANEQFF. CDR3 sequence (DNA): TGTGCCAGCAGTTCCGCACTAGCGAATGAGCAGTTCTTC.